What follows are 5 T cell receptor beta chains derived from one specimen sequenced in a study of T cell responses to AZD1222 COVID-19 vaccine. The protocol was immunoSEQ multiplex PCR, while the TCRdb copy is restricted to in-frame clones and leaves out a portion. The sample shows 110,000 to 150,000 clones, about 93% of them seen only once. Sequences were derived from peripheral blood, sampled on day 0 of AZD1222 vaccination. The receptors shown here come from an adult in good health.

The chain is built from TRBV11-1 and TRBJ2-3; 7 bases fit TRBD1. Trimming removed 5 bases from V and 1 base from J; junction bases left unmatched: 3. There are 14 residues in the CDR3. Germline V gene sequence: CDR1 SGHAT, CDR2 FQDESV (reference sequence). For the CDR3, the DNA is TGTGCCAGCAGCCGGGACAGCCGCACAGATACGCAGTATTTT. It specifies CASSRDSRTDTQYF. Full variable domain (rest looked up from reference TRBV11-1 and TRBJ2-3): EAEVAQSPRYKITEKSQAVAFWCDPISGHATLYWYRQILGQGPELLVQFQDESVVDDSQLPKDRFSAERLKGVDSTLKIQPAELGDSAMYLCASSRDSRTDTQYFGPGTRLTVL.

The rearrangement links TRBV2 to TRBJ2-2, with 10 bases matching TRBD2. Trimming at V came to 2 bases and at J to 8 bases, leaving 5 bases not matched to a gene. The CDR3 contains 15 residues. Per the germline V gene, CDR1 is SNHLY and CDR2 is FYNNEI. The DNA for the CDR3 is TGTGCCAGCAGTGAAACACTAGCGGGGAGGGGGGAGCTGTTTTTT. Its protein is CASSETLAGRGELFF. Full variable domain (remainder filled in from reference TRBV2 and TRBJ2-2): EPEVTQTPSHQVTQMGQEVILRCVPISNHLYFYWYRQILGQKVEFLVSFYNNEISEKSEIFDDQFSVERPDGSNFTLKIRSTKLEDSAMYFCASSETLAGRGELFFGEGSRLTVL.

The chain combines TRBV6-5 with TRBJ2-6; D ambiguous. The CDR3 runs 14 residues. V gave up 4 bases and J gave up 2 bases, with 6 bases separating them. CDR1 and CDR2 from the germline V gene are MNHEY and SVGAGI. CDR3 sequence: CASSSIAGANVLTF. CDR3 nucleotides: TGTGCCAGCAGTTCCATTGCTGGGGCCAACGTCCTGACTTTC.

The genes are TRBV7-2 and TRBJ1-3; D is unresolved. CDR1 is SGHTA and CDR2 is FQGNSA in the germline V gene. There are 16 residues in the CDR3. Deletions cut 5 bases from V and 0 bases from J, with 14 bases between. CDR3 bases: TGTGCCAGCAGCCCAGGTAACAGATCCTCTGGAAACACCATATATTTT. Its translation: CASSPGNRSSGNTIYF.

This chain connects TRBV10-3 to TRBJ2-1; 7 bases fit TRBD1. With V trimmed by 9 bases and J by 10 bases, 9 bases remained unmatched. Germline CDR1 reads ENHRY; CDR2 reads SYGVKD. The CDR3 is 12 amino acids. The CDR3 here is CAMRTGSNEQFF. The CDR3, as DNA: TGTGCCATGCGGACAGGCTCTAACGAGCAGTTCTTC.